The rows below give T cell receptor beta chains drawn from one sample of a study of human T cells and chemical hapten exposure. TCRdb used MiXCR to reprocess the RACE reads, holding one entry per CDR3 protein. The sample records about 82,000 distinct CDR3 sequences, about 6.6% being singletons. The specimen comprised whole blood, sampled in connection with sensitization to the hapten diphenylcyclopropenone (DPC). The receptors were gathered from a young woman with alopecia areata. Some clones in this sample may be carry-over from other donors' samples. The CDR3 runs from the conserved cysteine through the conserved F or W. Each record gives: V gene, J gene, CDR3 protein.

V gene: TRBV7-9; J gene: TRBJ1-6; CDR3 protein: CASSSTREMVYSPLHF
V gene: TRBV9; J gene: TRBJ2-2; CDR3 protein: CASSAGQGGPGELFF
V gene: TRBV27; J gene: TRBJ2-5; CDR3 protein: CASSLVPLRDYQETQYF
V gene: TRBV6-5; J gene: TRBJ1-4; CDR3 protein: CASRRSQFGGEKLFF
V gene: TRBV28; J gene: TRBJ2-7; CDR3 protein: CASIAGGSYEQYF
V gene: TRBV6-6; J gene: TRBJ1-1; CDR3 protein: CASSYLRDGDIEAFF
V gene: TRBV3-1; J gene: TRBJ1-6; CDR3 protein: CASRTSGGGNSYNSPLHF
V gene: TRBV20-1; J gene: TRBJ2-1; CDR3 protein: CSARDQTSGGAFF
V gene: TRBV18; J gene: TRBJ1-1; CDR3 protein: CASSTRQDMNTEAFF
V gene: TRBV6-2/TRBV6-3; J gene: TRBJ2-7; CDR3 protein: CASTVVGGEYEQYF
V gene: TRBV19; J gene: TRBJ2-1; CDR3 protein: CASSIEVAGGVNEQFF
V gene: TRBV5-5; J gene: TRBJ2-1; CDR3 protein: CASSSTGLYNEQFF
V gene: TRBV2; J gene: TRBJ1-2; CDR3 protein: CASTEGLSEAYGYTF
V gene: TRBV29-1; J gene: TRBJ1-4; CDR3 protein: CSVGGGTAQKLFF
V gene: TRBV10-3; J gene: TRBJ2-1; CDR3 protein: CAISSIAGGPSFDFF
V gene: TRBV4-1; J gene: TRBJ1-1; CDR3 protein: CASSHFGQGGTEAFF
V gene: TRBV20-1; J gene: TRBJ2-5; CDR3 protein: CSASRGREETQYF
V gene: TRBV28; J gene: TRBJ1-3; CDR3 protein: CASSPRTGTFGNTIYF
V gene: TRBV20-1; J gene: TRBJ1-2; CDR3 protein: CSARSDRSYGYTF
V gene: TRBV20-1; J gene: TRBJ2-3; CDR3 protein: CSARAPGFTDTQYF
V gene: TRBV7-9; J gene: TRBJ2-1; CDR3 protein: CASSLNSRAEIYNEQFF
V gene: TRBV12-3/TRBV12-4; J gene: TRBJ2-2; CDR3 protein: CASSLWTGGTGELFF
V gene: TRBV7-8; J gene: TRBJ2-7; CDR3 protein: CASSRNYEQYF
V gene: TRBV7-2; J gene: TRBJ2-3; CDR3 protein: CASSLVGFGSTDTQYF
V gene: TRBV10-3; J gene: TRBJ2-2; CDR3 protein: CAILAGQSSNTGELFF
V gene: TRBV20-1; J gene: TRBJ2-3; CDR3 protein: CSARVSVAGGTDTQYF
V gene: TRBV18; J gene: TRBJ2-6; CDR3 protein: CASSSTQGDGANVLTF
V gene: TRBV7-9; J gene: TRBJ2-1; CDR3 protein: CASIPRRAGHHNEQFF
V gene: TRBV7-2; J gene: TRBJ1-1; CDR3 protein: CASSLVAGTNTEAFF
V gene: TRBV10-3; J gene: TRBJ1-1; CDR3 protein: CAISELGLYAEAFF
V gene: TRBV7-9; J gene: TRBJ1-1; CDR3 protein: CASSLLTGLEAFF
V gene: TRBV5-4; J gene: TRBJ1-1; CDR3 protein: CASTFRGGNTEAFF
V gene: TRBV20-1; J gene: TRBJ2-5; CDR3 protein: CSARALGTGQETQYF
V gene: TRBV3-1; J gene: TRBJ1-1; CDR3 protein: CASSQTGYGTEAFF
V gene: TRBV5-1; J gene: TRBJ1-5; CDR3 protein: CASSLDSPSNQPQHF
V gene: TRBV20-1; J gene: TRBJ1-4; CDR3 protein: CSARDPGQGGEKLFF
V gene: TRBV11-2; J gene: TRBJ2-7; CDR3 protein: CASSPSDGYEQYF
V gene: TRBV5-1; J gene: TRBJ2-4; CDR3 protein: CASSLGGASGAPVNKNIQYF
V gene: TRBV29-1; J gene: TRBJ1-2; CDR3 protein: CSVDSGGNYGYTF
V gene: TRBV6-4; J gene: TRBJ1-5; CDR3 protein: CASSETGDQPQHF
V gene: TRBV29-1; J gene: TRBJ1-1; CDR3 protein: CSAEIDSGDVNTEAFF
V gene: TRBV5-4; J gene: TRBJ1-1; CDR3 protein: CASSLAGGRGTEAFF
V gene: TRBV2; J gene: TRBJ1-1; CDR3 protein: CASSDTQYNEAFF
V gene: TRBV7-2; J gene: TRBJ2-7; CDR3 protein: CASSPYRVYEQYF
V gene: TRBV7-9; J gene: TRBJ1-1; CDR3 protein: CASSFSMTFLAEAFF
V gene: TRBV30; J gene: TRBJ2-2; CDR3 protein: CAWSVGGGELFF
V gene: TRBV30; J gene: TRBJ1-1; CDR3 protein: CAWAPNTEAFF
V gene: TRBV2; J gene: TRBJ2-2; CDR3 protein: CAGGQYTGELFF
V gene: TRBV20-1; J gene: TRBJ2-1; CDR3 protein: CSAREGWENEQFF
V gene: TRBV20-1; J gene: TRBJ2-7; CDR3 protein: CSARDPRQGDEQYF
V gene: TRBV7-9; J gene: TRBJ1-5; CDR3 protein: CASSLVSLAGARRNQPQHF
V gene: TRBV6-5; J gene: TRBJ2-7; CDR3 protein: CASSYTAGEGYEQYF